This TCR beta chain was documented in a study of regulatory T cells in long-lasting Graves disease (dated by TCRdb to the early 2020s). For the study in its entirety: To count as having persistent Graves' disease, a patient had to have received antithyroid drug treatment for over 5 years with TSH receptor autoantibodies remaining persistently positive. On average, persistent Graves' disease patients in the clinical cohort had been on antithyroid drugs for approximately ten years. A total of around 35 samples underwent TCR sequencing: 13 from persistent and around 20 from newly diagnosed Graves' disease patients. Peripheral blood TCR sequencing and RNA sequencing compared persistent Graves' disease patients with newly diagnosed Graves' disease patients. The study took place in China and was registered as a clinical trial.

The method behind the library was multiplex PCR. Sequencing took place on an Illumina HiSeq 4000. To build TCR beta libraries, CDR3 regions were amplified by Arm-PCR using iRepertoire HTBI primers. Before sequencing, the PCR products went through gel purification. The study's processing was this. A total of some 65 TRBV and 14 TRBJ segments were identified across samples and were used for gene usage analysis of CDR3 amino acid clonotypes. COPE and FqMerger were used to merge the filtered high-quality paired reads into contigs. BLAST was used to align contigs to IMGT TRBV, TRBD and TRBJ reference genes, and CDR3 was defined according to IMGT. Clonotypes above 0.1% frequency were classified as highly expanded clones. Shannon entropy served as the measure of repertoire diversity, while the Gini coefficient captured V-J evenness. Clonotypes shared by more than one individual were considered public. TCRdb took the public reads, trimmed them with fastp at Q25, ran MiXCR for clone calling and kept in-frame beta chains. Every entry covers one CDR3 protein and lists the most common genes and DNA from its rows. TCRdb, not the original authors, processed these V and J calls. The sample profile shows roughly 400,000 distinct CDR3 sequences; around a fifth of them were found once. Over 11% of the sample is taken by the ten largest.

A remark on this clonotype: Its antigen is unknown. Qualities for individual bases were not recorded, and no much larger clone is one base off.

The CDR3 numbers 15 residues from cysteine through phenylalanine. The DNA shown is the 45-base CDR3, in frame from base 1. Looking up the germline V gene yields CDR1 MDHEN and CDR2 SYDVKM. Germline trimming: 3 bases from V, 9 bases from J; junction bases outside gene matches: 8. The time point label here, explained by the study, means: persistent/refractory GD, antithyroid drugs over 5 years with positive TRAb. For both TCR sequencing and RNA sequencing, RNA was extracted from PBMCs in TRIzol. The diagnosis of Graves' disease was made according to American Thyroid Association guidelines. The patients came from an endocrinology department in Xi'an, China. From each patient, roughly 9 milliliters of peripheral blood was collected into an EDTA anticoagulant tube. Ficoll Paque Plus density gradient separation was used to isolate PBMCs, and no additional T cell sorting was done. An Agilent 2100 Bioanalyzer and agarose gel were used to assess RNA quality, and a NanoDrop 2000 was used to measure RNA concentration.

General study outcomes and caveats: The study examined only peripheral blood because the primary lesion, thyroid tissue, could not be accessed. Persistent disease showed preferential use of TRBV28, TRBJ1-2 and TRBJ2-5, whereas newly diagnosed disease favored TRBV20-1 and TRBJ2-1. Only the TCR beta chain was sequenced and analyzed. Persistent Graves' disease patients showed lower TCR Shannon entropy and fewer highly expanded clones than newly diagnosed patients, suggesting clonal expansion. The authors noted that the small sample size was a limitation that may lower accuracy. A larger number of public clonotypes was shared among persistent patients (about 2,700) than among newly diagnosed patients (around 880).

The sample here was peripheral blood mononuclear cells (PBMCs), taken when the disease was refractory, from a patient treated with antithyroid drugs. This receptor was identified in a female donor with Graves disease. In this chain, TRBV28 is recombined with TRBJ2-1; TRBD1 fits 10 bases in the junction. The sequence in DNA is TGTGCCAGCAGTTTTGGGGGGACAGGGGAAACTGAGCAGTTCTTC. It encodes CASSFGGTGETEQFF. When the CDR3 is completed using the reference TRBV28 and TRBJ2-1 genes on either side, the full variable domain is DVKVTQSSRYLVKRTGEKVFLECVQDMDHENMFWYRQDPGLGLRLIYFSYDVKMKEKGDIPEGYSVSREKKERFSLILESASTNQTSMYLCASSFGGTGETEQFFGPGTRLTVL.